This passage covers 15 T cell receptor beta chains from one sample sequenced in a study of shared clonotypes between healthy human individuals. Assay: immunoSEQ multiplex PCR; the TCRdb copy retains only in-frame clones and omits some. The sample records under 2,500,000 clones, 90% to 96% being singletons. The sequencing input was naive CD4+ T cells sorted from blood. Indicated subset: CD45RA+ positively selected. All receptors derive from a young man in good health.

With regard to this clone: Other DNA sequences from this sample encode an identical CDR3 as well. The chain recombines TRBV5-1 with TRBJ2-7; 8 bases align to TRBD1. This CDR3 has 15 amino acids. The junction had 6 bases not matched to a gene; V was cut back by 4 bases and J by 0 bases. Germline-derived CDR1 and CDR2 are SGHRS and YFSETQ. CDR3 nucleotide sequence: TGCGCCAGCAGCCTAGGGACAGGTAGCTCCTACGAGCAGTACTTC. It is translated as CASSLGTGSSYEQYF. Filled out from reference TRBV5-1 and TRBJ2-7, the complete variable domain reads KAGVTQTPRYLIKTRGQQVTLSCSPISGHRSVSWYQQTPGQGLQFLFEYFSETQRNKGNFPGRFSGRQFSNSRSEMNVSTLELGDSALYLCASSLGTGSSYEQYFGPGTRLTVT.

The chain recombines TRBV21-1 with TRBJ2-7; the listed D gene, TRBD1, was not tested against the DNA. TRBV21-1 is annotated as a pseudogene. The CDR3 sequence is 17 residues long. The CDR3, as DNA: TGTGCCAGCAGCAAAGCAGACGGGACAGGACAACCCTACGAGCAGTACTTC. Amino acid sequence: CASSKADGTGQPYEQYF.

This chain links TRBV5-4 with TRBJ1-2, with D possibly TRBD1 on 5 matching bases. The CDR3 contains 15 residues. The V gene lost 2 bases and the J gene lost 5 bases, with 16 bases spanning the gap. CDR1 SGHNT and CDR2 YYREEE come from the germline V gene (reference sequence). CDR3 amino acids: CASSLWGSGSYGYTF. Written as DNA, the CDR3 is TGTGCCAGCAGCTTATGGGGGAGTGGGTCGTATGGCTACACCTTC.

J is TRBJ1-6 and V is TRBV6-5, with unresolved D. The CDR3 totals 14 residues. Trimming pared 0 bases from V and 7 bases from J, leaving 7 bases between. Germline CDR1 and CDR2: MNHEY and SVGAGI. CDR3 region: CASSYSTRNSPLHF. CDR3 bases: TGTGCCAGCAGTTACTCGACGAGGAATTCACCCCTCCACTTT.

This clone was counted once. This chain's CDR3 is CASSGGRRDRASFSEAFF. CDR3 coding DNA: TGTGCCAGCAGTGGAGGAAGACGGGACAGGGCATCATTCTCTGAAGCTTTCTTT. The chain recombines TRBV6-1 with TRBJ1-1, with 9 bases that match TRBD1. Trimming cost V 4 bases and J 6 bases; bases outside gene matches: 18. Germline values: CDR1 MNHNS, CDR2 SASEGT. The CDR3 is made up of 18 amino acids.

The chain recombines TRBV30 with TRBJ2-7; 10 nucleotides match TRBD2. Germline trimming cut 0 bases from V and 7 bases from J; bases unmatched to any gene: 6. The CDR3 runs to 14 residues. Per the germline V gene, CDR1 is GTSNPN and CDR2 is SVGIG (reference sequence). The CDR3 region has the DNA TGTGCCTGGAGTGTCCCAGCGGGGGGGCGAGAGCAGTACTTC. This codes for CAWSVPAGGREQYF.

This sequence joins TRBV6-1 and TRBJ1-2, with D possibly being TRBD1 (5 bases). CDR1 and CDR2 from the germline V gene are MNHNS and SASEGT. V was cut by 2 bases and J by 5 bases, with 15 bases left in between. The CDR3 totals 15 residues. The CDR3 protein is CASSEPEGTSYGYTF. Written as DNA, the CDR3 is TGTGCCAGCAGTGAACCAGAGGGGACCTCGTATGGCTACACCTTC.

This chain uses TRBV4-1 with TRBJ2-7; the D gene could be TRBD1 or TRBD2 (5 bases each). Looked up from germline, CDR1 is MGHRA and CDR2 is YSYEKL. Trimming pared 7 bases from V and 2 bases from J, leaving 18 bases between. The CDR3 is 15 residues long. CDR3 sequence (DNA): TGCGCCAGCACCCTGGATGAGGGGTTGGCCTACGAGCAGTACTTC. It translates to CASTLDEGLAYEQYF.

V is TRBV7-9 and J is TRBJ1-2, with D maybe TRBD1 (6 bases). V was clipped by 5 bases and J by 1 base, with 14 bases between them. The CDR3 loop spans 15 amino acids. Germline V gene data show CDR1 as SEHNR and CDR2 as FQNEAQ (reference sequence). CDR3 protein: CASSLRDTSNYGYTF. The CDR3 coding sequence is TGTGCCAGCAGCCTGCGGGACACTAGTAACTATGGCTACACCTTC.

The rearrangement links TRBV7-9 to TRBJ2-7; possible D gene TRBD2, 6 bases. The CDR3 has 14 amino acids. V was pared by 2 bases and J by 5 bases, with 13 bases between. Germline V CDR1 and CDR2: SEHNR, FQNEAQ (reference sequence). The chain's CDR3 is CASSLSTSLNEQYF. CDR3 nucleotide sequence: TGTGCCAGCAGCTTAAGTACTAGCTTGAACGAGCAGTACTTC.

This clone came up once. At the DNA level, this CDR3 is encoded by other sequences in the same sample as well. J is TRBJ1-3 and V is TRBV5-6; TRBD1 might be the D (6 bases). Trimming pared 2 bases from V and 1 base from J, leaving 10 bases between. Per the germline V gene, CDR1 is SGHDT and CDR2 is YYEEEE. This CDR3 is 15 amino acids long. The CDR3, as DNA: TGTGCCAGCAGCTTTAGGGGGTCATCTGGAAACACCATATATTTT. It is translated as CASSFRGSSGNTIYF.

This clone was observed a handful of times. The sample holds other DNA sequences that translate to the same CDR3. The chain has TRBV5-1 and TRBJ1-3; D not certain. CDR1 is SGHRS and CDR2 is YFSETQ in the germline V gene. This CDR3 comprises 14 residues. Deletions cut 2 bases from V and 0 bases from J, with 6 bases between. The CDR3 DNA reads TGCGCCAGCAGCTTAAGAAGCTCTGGAAACACCATATATTTT. It yields the protein CASSLRSSGNTIYF.

J is TRBJ1-5 and V is TRBV7-2; possibly TRBD1 for D (5 bases). Looked up from germline, CDR1 is SGHTA and CDR2 is FQGNSA. With 4 bases removed from V and 4 bases from J, the gap between germline ends came to 8 bases. CDR3 length: 13 residues. In DNA, the CDR3 is TGTGCCAGCAGCTCGAGACAGAATCAGCCCCAGCATTTT. It encodes CASSSRQNQPQHF.

V is TRBV4-1 and J is TRBJ2-1, with D possibly being TRBD2 (6 bases). The CDR3 runs 17 residues. Germline assignment: CDR1 MGHRA and CDR2 YSYEKL. Trimming shortened V by 1 base and J by 6 bases, and 19 bases separated the two germline ends. The CDR3 protein is CASSQGSPRRLVNEQFF. The CDR3 DNA follows: TGCGCCAGCAGCCAAGGATCCCCCCGAAGACTAGTCAATGAGCAGTTCTTC.

J is TRBJ2-7 and V is TRBV7-2; 9 bases align to TRBD2. The CDR3 extends over 16 amino acids. The V and J ends lost 5 bases and 2 bases, in that order; junction bases with no gene match: 10. The V gene's germline CDR1 is SGHTA and CDR2 FQGNSA. The chain's CDR3 is CASSVTSTSGTYEQYF. The DNA for the CDR3 is TGTGCCAGCAGCGTCACATCGACTAGCGGCACCTACGAGCAGTACTTC.